Below are 5 T cell receptor beta chains sequenced from a single sample in a study of T cell responses to AZD1222 COVID-19 vaccine (dated by TCRdb to the early 2020s). Libraries were constructed by the immunoSEQ multiplex PCR assay. TCRdb mirrors the immuneACCESS table, restricted to in-frame sequences. Some clones are absent from its copies; in checked studies, under half trace to an unresolved V gene, and the reason for the others is unknown. A total of around 140,000 clones appear in this sample, more than 70% of them only once. The top ten constitute about 4.9% of the sample. In light of the paper, this sample's time point label describes: about 28 days (+/-7) after the second vaccine dose. This specimen consisted of peripheral blood, obtained 28 days after the second AZD1222 dose. Receptor source: an adult who received the AZD1222 COVID-19 vaccine.

The V call is TRBV7-2, the J call TRBJ2-3; TRBD2 matches at 10 bases. This CDR3 is built from 15 residues. The V gene end was trimmed by 5 bases and the J gene end by 6 bases; junction bases not matched to a gene: 8. The germline V gene encodes CDR1 SGHTA and CDR2 FQGNSA. In DNA form, the CDR3 reads TGTGCCAGCAGCCGTAAACTAGCGGGGTTGGATACGCAGTATTTT. This translates into CASSRKLAGLDTQYF.

CDR3 loop: CASSLNSNQPQHF. CDR3 DNA sequence: TGCGCCAGCAGCTTAAATAGCAATCAGCCCCAGCATTTT. The rearrangement joins TRBV5-1 to TRBJ1-5; D gene unclear. This CDR3 comprises 13 residues. CDR1 is SGHRS and CDR2 is YFSETQ in the germline V gene. Trimming removed 2 bases at V and 0 bases at J, with 3 bases between.

CDR3 sequence (DNA): TGTGCCAGTAGTATTAGACAGGACCATAATTCACCCCTCCACTTT. It encodes CASSIRQDHNSPLHF. V is TRBV19 and J is TRBJ1-6, with a possible D match to TRBD1 (6 bases). Germline CDR1 reads LNHDA; CDR2 reads SQIVND (reference sequence). V shed 3 bases and J shed 5 bases, with 11 bases lying between them. This CDR3 is built from 15 residues.

The chain combines TRBV28 with TRBJ1-1; 8 bases match TRBD1. The CDR3 covers 14 residues. V dropped 3 bases and J dropped 6; count of bases not matched to a gene: 6. Per germline, CDR1 MDHEN and CDR2 SYDVKM. CDR3 residues: CASSFPGQGSEAFF. The CDR3 DNA sequence: TGTGCCAGCAGTTTTCCCGGACAGGGCTCTGAAGCTTTCTTT. The whole variable domain, filled in from reference TRBV28 and TRBJ1-1, reads DVKVTQSSRYLVKRTGEKVFLECVQDMDHENMFWYRQDPGLGLRLIYFSYDVKMKEKGDIPEGYSVSREKKERFSLILESASTNQTSMYLCASSFPGQGSEAFFGQGTRLTVV.

The chain uses TRBV5-1 and TRBJ2-7; weak D call: TRBD2 (5 bases). Per the germline V gene, CDR1 is SGHRS and CDR2 is YFSETQ. The CDR3 contains 12 residues. The ends were cut back, 9 bases at V and 5 bases at J, with 15 bases in the middle. The CDR3 DNA follows: TGCGCCACCCGGGCGGGTGACGACGAGCAGTACTTC. It encodes CATRAGDDEQYF. The full variable domain, rest sourced from reference TRBV5-1 and TRBJ2-7, is KAGVTQTPRYLIKTRGQQVTLSCSPISGHRSVSWYQQTPGQGLQFLFEYFSETQRNKGNFPGRFSGRQFSNSRSEMNVSTLELGDSALYLCATRAGDDEQYFGPGTRLTVT.